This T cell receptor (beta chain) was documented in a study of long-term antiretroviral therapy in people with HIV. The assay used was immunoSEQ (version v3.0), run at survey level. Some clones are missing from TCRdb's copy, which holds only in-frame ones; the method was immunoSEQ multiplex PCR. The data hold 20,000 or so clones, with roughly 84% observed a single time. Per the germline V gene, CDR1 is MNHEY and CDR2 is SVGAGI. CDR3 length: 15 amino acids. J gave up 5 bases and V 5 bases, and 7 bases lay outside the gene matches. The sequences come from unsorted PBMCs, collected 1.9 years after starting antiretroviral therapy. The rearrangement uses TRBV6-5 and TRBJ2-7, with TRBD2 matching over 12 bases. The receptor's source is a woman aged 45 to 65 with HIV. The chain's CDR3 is CASSPPSGGAHEQYF. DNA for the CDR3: TGTGCCAGCAGTCCCCCTAGCGGGGGGGCCCACGAGCAGTACTTC.